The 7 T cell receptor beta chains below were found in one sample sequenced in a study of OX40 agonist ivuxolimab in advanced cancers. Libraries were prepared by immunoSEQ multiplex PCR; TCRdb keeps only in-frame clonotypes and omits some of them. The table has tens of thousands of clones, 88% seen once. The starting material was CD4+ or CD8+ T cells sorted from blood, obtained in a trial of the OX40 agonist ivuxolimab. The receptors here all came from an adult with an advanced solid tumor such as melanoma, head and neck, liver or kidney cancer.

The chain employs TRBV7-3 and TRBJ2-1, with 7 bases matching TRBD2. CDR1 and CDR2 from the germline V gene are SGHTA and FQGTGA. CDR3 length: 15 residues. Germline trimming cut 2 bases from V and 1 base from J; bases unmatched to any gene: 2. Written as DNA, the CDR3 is TGTGCCAGCAGCTTATCTAGCGGATCCTACAATGAGCAGTTCTTC. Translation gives CASSLSSGSYNEQFF.

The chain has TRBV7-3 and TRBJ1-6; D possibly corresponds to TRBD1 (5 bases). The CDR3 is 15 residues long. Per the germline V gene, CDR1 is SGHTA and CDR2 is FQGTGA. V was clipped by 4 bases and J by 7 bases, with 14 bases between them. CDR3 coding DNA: TGTGCCAGCAGCTACCAGAGGGGAGGGAATTCACCCCTCCACTTT. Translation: CASSYQRGGNSPLHF. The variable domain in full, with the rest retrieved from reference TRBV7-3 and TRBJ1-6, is GAGVSQTPSNKVTEKGKYVELRCDPISGHTALYWYRQSLGQGPEFLIYFQGTGAADDSGLPNDRFFAVRPEGSVSTLKIQRTERGDSAVYLCASSYQRGGNSPLHFGNGTRLTVT.

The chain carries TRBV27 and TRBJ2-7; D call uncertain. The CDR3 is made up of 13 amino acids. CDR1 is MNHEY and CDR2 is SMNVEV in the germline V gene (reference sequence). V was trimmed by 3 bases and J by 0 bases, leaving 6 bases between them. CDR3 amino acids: CASSLKDSYEQYF. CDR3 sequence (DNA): TGTGCCAGCAGTTTGAAGGACTCCTACGAGCAGTACTTC.

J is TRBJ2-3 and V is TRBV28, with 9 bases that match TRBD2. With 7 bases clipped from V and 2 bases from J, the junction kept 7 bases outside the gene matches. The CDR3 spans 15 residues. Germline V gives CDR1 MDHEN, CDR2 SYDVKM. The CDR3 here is CASNVLAGTTDTQYF. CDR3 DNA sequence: TGTGCCAGCAATGTACTAGCGGGCACCACAGATACGCAGTATTTT.

CDR3 sequence reads: CASSPDSTSTEAFF. CDR3 DNA: TGTGCCAGCTCACCAGACAGTACCTCCACTGAAGCTTTCTTT. The J gene is TRBJ1-1, the V gene TRBV18; weak D call: TRBD1 (5 bases). Trimming shortened V by 2 bases and J by 4 bases, and 11 bases separated the two germline ends. Germline values: CDR1 KGHSH, CDR2 LQKENI. The CDR3 has 14 amino acids.

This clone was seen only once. The CDR3 reads CASSNSTLAGGSYEQYF. The CDR3, as DNA: TGCGCCAGCAGCAACTCAACTTTAGCGGGAGGCTCCTACGAGCAGTACTTC. The chain has TRBV10-1 and TRBJ2-5; TRBD2 matches 10 bases. Matching the DNA end better, TRBJ2-7 makes the J call doubtful. Germline V gene data show CDR1 as WNHNN and CDR2 as SYGVQD (reference sequence). The CDR3 length is 17 residues.

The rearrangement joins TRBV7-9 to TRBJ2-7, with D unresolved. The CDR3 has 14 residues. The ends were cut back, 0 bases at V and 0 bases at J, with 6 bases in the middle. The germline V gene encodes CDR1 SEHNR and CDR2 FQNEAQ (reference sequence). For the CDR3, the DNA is TGTGCCAGCAGCTTAGCGGGAAGCTCCTACGAGCAGTACTTC. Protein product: CASSLAGSSYEQYF.